One and the same sample provided the 25 T cell receptor beta chains below, sequenced in a study of blood T cell repertoires in COVID-19 (dated by TCRdb to 2018 to 2020). The library relied on the immunoSEQ multiplex PCR assay. This immuneACCESS table, as held by TCRdb, lists in-frame sequences with V and J called but not all clones. Of the missing ones, under half trace to an unresolved V gene in checked studies; the others have no known cause. Recorded for this sample are around 100,000 clones; roughly 89% of them occurred a single time. More than 4.5% of the sample comes from the top ten. The sample was peripheral blood. Receptors originate from a man aged 55 to 70 with COVID-19, enrolled during active disease.

Comments on this clone: Its ends do not fully match the called genes, so a read error is possible. This chain joins TRBV3-1 (or the pseudogene TRBV3-2) and TRBJ2-7; D may be TRBD2 (6 bases). Germline CDR1 LGHDT, CDR2 YNNKEL (reference sequence). The CDR3 sequence is 14 residues long. The CDR3 protein is CATTRTRGSSEQYF. The CDR3, as DNA: TGTGCCACCACCCGGACCCGGGGGTCCTCCGAGCAGTACTTC.

V usage is TRBV28 and J usage is TRBJ1-4, with D tentatively TRBD1 (5 bases). Deletions cut 7 bases from V and 4 bases from J, with 16 bases between. Germline values: CDR1 MDHEN, CDR2 SYDVKM. The CDR3 totals 15 residues. Written as DNA, the CDR3 is TGTGCCAGCACCGGCGGTAGGGGCATTAATGAAAAACTGTTTTTT. Encoded protein: CASTGGRGINEKLFF.

The V and J genes are TRBV11-2 and TRBJ2-7; D is perhaps TRBD2 (6 bases). The germline CDR1 and CDR2 sequences are SGHAT and FQNNGV. Trimming cost V 1 base and J 2 bases, with 12 bases left between them. The CDR3 length is 15 residues. In DNA, the CDR3 is TGTGCCAGCAGCTTAGTGGCGGGATTTGCCTACGAGCAGTACTTC. As protein: CASSLVAGFAYEQYF.

The CDR3 sequence: CASNIFNEKLFF. Written as DNA, the CDR3 is TGTGCCAGCAATATATTTAATGAAAAACTGTTTTTT. The rearrangement joins TRBV6-5 to TRBJ1-4; D is ambiguous. The CDR3 has 12 residues. CDR1 is MNHEY, CDR2 SVGAGI, per germline. V was cut by 7 bases and J by 4 bases, with 7 bases left in between.

The V call is TRBV28, the J call TRBJ1-5, with D possibly TRBD1 on 5 matching bases. This CDR3 has 18 amino acids. V lost 4 bases and J lost 1, with 20 bases in between. Germline V gene data show CDR1 as MDHEN and CDR2 as SYDVKM. CDR3 amino acids: CASSSVRGVEGSNQPQHF. DNA of the CDR3: TGTGCCAGCAGTTCCGTTCGGGGGGTAGAGGGAAGCAATCAGCCCCAGCATTTT.

Concerning this clone: Within the sample, other DNA sequences also encode this same CDR3. The rearrangement joins TRBV6-1 to TRBJ1-3; D gene ambiguous. Germline V gene sequence: CDR1 MNHNS, CDR2 SASEGT. The CDR3 runs 15 residues. V dropped 3 bases and J dropped 0 bases, with 9 bases sitting between them. The DNA of the CDR3 is TGTGCCAGCAGTGACAGTCCTTTCTCTGGAAACACCATATATTTT. The encoded protein is CASSDSPFSGNTIYF.

The chain joins TRBV4-3 to TRBJ1-5; D remains ambiguous. The CDR3 runs 12 residues. Germline CDR1 and CDR2: LGHNA and YSLEER. Here the CDR3 DNA reads TGCGGTAGCAGAACTTCTTACGAGCCCCAGCATTTT. This gives the protein CGSRTSYEPQHF.

The rearrangement uses TRBV2 and TRBJ2-5; TRBD2 matches at 11 bases. Germline lookup yields CDR1 SNHLY and CDR2 FYNNEI. V lost 2 bases and J lost 4; bases outside the gene matches: 9. CDR3 length: 17 residues. The CDR3 DNA is TGTGCCAGCAGTGAAAATACTAGCGGGAGTATGGGAGAGACCCAGTACTTC. This sequence encodes CASSENTSGSMGETQYF.

This clone was seen once. V is TRBV28 and J is TRBJ2-2; TRBD2 is a possible D gene (5 bases). CDR1 MDHEN and CDR2 SYDVKM come from the germline V gene. This CDR3 is 15 amino acids long. Trimming shortened V by 3 bases and J by 5 bases, and 13 bases separated the two germline ends. This chain's CDR3 is CASSLQDPGTGELFF. For the CDR3, the DNA is TGTGCCAGCAGTTTGCAGGACCCGGGGACCGGGGAGCTGTTTTTT.

This chain joins TRBV3-1 (or the pseudogene TRBV3-2) and TRBJ2-1, with 8 bases matching TRBD2. Germline V gene lookup returns CDR1 LGHDT and CDR2 YNNKEL (reference sequence). J was trimmed by 7 bases and V by 8 bases; bases with no gene match: 4. The CDR3 covers 12 residues. The CDR3 DNA follows: TGTGCCAGCGGCCGGGGGGGGAATGAGCAGTTCTTC. It codes for CASGRGGNEQFF.

This clone has more than one count but fewer than ten. This chain connects TRBV9 to TRBJ2-3; a weak D match, TRBD2 (5 bases). V gave up 0 bases and J gave up 1 base, with 12 bases separating them. CDR3 length: 16 residues. Per germline, CDR1 SGDLS and CDR2 YYNGEE. CDR3: CASSVEVGAGTDTQYF. The CDR3 bases are TGTGCCAGCAGCGTAGAGGTGGGAGCGGGCACAGATACGCAGTATTTT. Filled out from reference TRBV9 and TRBJ2-3, the complete variable domain reads DSGVTQTPKHLITATGQRVTLRCSPRSGDLSVYWYQQSLDQGLQFLIQYYNGEERAKGNILERFSAQQFPDLHSELNLSSLELGDSALYFCASSVEVGAGTDTQYFGPGTRLTVL.

The chain uses TRBV29-1 and TRBJ1-4, with 12 bases lining up with TRBD1. The J segment lost 8 bases and the V segment lost 6 bases, leaving 4 bases of the junction unmatched. Germline CDR1 SQVTM, CDR2 ANQGSEA. The CDR3 length is 13 residues. CDR3 DNA: TGCAGCGTCCCCGGGACAGGGGGCGAAAAACTGTTTTTT. It translates to CSVPGTGGEKLFF.

The chain couples TRBV27 to TRBJ1-2; D gene ambiguous. The CDR3 extends over 15 amino acids. The germline V gene encodes CDR1 MNHEY and CDR2 SMNVEV (reference sequence). Trimming took off 6 bases at V and 4 bases at J, with 18 bases between the two ends. The CDR3 nucleotides are TGTGCCAGCAGACTCAGGATCGAAGACGGCTATGGCTACACCTTC. Translation: CASRLRIEDGYGYTF.

The genes are TRBV6-6 and TRBJ2-1; no reliable D call. The CDR3 has 11 residues. Germline V gene data show CDR1 as MNHNY and CDR2 as SVGAGI (reference sequence). V dropped 3 bases and J dropped 9 bases, with 6 bases sitting between them. Written as DNA, the CDR3 is TGTGCCAGCAGTTATAGAGGTGAGCAGTTCTTC. It codes for CASSYRGEQFF.

This chain connects TRBV4-2 to TRBJ1-1; D gene unclear. The CDR3 loop spans 14 amino acids. The V gene lost 0 bases and the J gene lost 5 bases, with 10 bases spanning the gap. CDR1 is LGHNA, CDR2 YNFKEQ, per germline. The DNA for the CDR3 is TGTGCCAGCAGCCAAGATGTCGGGGTTACTGAAGCTTTCTTT. This codes for CASSQDVGVTEAFF.

The chain couples TRBV2 to TRBJ1-5, with D uncertain. Germline CDR1 SNHLY, CDR2 FYNNEI. Between the trimmed V and J ends, which lost 4 bases and 1 base, there was a span of 11 bases. The CDR3 totals 15 residues. The CDR3 sequence: CASSARSGSNQPQHF. The CDR3 bases are TGTGCCAGCAGTGCGAGGAGTGGAAGCAATCAGCCCCAGCATTTT.

The rearrangement joins TRBV27 to TRBJ1-2, with 8 bases identical to TRBD1. Germline CDR1 reads MNHEY; CDR2 reads SMNVEV (reference sequence). The V and J ends lost 8 bases and 7 bases, in that order; junction bases with no gene match: 9. The CDR3 is 13 residues long. CDR3 loop: CASSRTGSGGYTF. DNA for the CDR3: TGTGCCAGCTCCAGGACAGGGAGTGGTGGCTACACCTTC.

This clone was counted a single time. The CDR3 is CASSSPRDSFNNEQYF. The CDR3 DNA reads as TGTGCCAGTAGTTCACCCCGGGACTCCTTCAACAACGAGCAGTACTTC. The V and J genes are TRBV19 and TRBJ2-7, with D perhaps TRBD2 (6 bases). V lost 5 bases to trimming and J lost 5 bases, with 22 bases between them. Germline lookup yields CDR1 LNHDA and CDR2 SQIVND (reference sequence). The CDR3 runs to 16 residues.

This CDR3 is CASSSLSGANTEAFF. The CDR3 DNA reads as TGCGCCAGCAGCTCTCTCTCAGGGGCGAACACTGAAGCTTTCTTT. The gene calls are TRBV5-1 and TRBJ1-1; D might be TRBD1 (6 bases). CDR3 length: 15 residues. Germline CDR1 reads SGHRS; CDR2 reads YFSETQ. Trimming removed 3 bases at V and 1 base at J, with 13 bases between.

The chain links TRBV3-1 (or the pseudogene TRBV3-2) to TRBJ2-1; 11 nucleotides align to TRBD2. CDR1 is LGHDT and CDR2 is YNNKEL in the germline V gene (reference sequence). This CDR3 spans 16 amino acids. The J segment lost 8 bases and the V segment lost 3 bases, leaving 9 bases of the junction unmatched. CDR3 nucleotide sequence: TGTGCCAGCAGCCAGGTTAGCGGGAGGGCCGGGGATGAGCAGTTCTTC. Translation: CASSQVSGRAGDEQFF.

This clone was seen only a few times. The rearrangement uses TRBV9 and TRBJ1-1; D possibly corresponds to TRBD1 (5 bases). Germline CDR1 is SGDLS and CDR2 is YYNGEE. CDR3 length: 13 residues. Trimming shortened V by 1 base and J by 6 bases, and 10 bases separated the two germline ends. The chain's CDR3 is CASSVSTGAEAFF. For the CDR3, the DNA is TGTGCCAGCAGCGTAAGTACAGGAGCTGAAGCTTTCTTT.

The rearrangement joins TRBV18 to TRBJ2-7; a weak D match, TRBD2 (6 bases). CDR1 is KGHSH, CDR2 LQKENI, per germline. Trimming removed 3 bases at V and 3 bases at J, with 21 bases between. There are 17 residues in the CDR3. CDR3 coding DNA: TGTGCCAGCTCACCTGCCCGGTCCACCTCCGGGGGCTACGAGCAGTACTTC. This sequence encodes CASSPARSTSGGYEQYF.

The V gene is TRBV25-1, the J gene TRBJ2-1; unclear D gene. In germline, CDR1 is MGHDK, CDR2 SYGVNS. The CDR3 spans 14 residues. V lost 5 bases, J lost 1 base, and 9 bases lay in between. CDR3: CASSTTESYNEQFF. In nucleotides, the CDR3 is TGTGCCAGCAGTACTACTGAGTCCTACAATGAGCAGTTCTTC.

CDR3 DNA sequence: TGTGCCAGCAGTCTAGTAGGAGGGCGGCCCCCCGGGGAGCTGTTTTTT. Translation: CASSLVGGRPPGELFF. The chain joins TRBV7-8 to TRBJ2-2, with a tentative D call TRBD2 (6 bases). The CDR3 consists of 16 residues. CDR1 and CDR2 (germline): SGHVS, FQNEAQ. V was clipped by 6 bases and J by 6 bases, with 20 bases between them.

V usage is TRBV10-3 and J usage is TRBJ2-5, with 8 bases that match TRBD1. The trim removed 4 bases at V and 4 bases at J, leaving 8 bases unmatched. This CDR3 spans 15 amino acids. The germline CDR1 and CDR2 sequences are ENHRY and SYGVKD. CDR3 amino acids: CAISGSTGGVETQYF. The CDR3, as DNA: TGTGCCATCAGTGGTTCAACAGGGGGTGTAGAGACCCAGTACTTC.